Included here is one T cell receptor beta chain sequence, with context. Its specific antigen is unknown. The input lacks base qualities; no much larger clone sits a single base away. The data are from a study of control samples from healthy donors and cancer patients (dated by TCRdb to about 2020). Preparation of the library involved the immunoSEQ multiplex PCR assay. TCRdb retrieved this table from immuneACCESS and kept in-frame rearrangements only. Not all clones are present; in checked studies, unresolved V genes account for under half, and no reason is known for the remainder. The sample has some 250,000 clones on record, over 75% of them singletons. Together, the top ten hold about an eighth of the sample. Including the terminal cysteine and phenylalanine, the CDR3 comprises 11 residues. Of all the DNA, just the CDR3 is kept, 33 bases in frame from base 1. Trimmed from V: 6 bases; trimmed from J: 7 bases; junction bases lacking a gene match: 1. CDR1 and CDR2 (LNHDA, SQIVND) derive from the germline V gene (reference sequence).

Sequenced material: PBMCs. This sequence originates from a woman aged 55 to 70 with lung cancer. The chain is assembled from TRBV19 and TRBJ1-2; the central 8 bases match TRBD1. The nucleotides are TGTGCCAGTAGGGACAGGGCTGGCTACACCTTC. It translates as CASRDRAGYTF.